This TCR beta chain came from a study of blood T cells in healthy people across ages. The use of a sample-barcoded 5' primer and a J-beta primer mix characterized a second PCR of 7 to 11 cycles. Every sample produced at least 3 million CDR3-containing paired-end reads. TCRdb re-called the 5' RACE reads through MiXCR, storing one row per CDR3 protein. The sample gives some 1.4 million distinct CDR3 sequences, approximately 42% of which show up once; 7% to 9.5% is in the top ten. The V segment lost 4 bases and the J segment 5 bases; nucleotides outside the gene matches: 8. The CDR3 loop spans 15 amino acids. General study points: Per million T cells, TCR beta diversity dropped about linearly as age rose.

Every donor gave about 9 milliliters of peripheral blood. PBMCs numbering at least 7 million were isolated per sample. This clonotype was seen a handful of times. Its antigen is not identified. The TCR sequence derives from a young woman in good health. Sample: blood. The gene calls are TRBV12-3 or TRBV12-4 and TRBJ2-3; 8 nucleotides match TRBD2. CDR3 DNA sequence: TGTGCCAGCAGTTCCTCAGCGGGAGCGAAAGATACGCAGTATTTT. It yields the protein CASSSSAGAKDTQYF.